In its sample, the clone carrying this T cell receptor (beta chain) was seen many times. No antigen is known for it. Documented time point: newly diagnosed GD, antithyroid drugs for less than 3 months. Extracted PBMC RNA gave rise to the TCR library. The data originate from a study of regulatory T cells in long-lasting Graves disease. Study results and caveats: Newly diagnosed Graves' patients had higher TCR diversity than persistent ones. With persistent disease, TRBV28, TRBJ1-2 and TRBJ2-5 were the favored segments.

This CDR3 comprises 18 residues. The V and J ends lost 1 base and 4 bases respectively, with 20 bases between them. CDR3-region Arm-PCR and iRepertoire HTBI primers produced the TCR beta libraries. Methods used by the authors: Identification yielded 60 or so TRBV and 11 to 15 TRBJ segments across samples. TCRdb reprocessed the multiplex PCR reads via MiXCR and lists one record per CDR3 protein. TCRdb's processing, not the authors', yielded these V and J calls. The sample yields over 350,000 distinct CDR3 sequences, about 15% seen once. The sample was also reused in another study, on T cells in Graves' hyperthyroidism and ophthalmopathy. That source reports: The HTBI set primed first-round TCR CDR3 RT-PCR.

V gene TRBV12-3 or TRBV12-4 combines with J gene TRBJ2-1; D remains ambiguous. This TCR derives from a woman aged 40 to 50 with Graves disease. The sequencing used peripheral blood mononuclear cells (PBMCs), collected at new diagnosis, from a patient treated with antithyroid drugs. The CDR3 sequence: CASSLGGHRGDSYNEQFF. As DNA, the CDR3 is TGTGCCAGCAGTTTAGGTGGGCACCGTGGGGATTCTTACAATGAGCAGTTCTTC.